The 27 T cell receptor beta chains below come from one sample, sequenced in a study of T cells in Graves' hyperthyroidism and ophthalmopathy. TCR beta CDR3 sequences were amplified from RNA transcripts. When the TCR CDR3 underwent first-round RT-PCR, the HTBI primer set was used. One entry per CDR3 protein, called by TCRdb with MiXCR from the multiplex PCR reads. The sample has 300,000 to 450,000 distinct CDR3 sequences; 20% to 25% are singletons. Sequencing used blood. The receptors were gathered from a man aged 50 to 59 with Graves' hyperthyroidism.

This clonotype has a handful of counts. In DNA form, the CDR3 reads TGTGCCAGCAGTCGAGGACGGCTCTCTGGAAACACCATATATTTT. As protein: CASSRGRLSGNTIYF. This chain joins TRBV6-1 and TRBJ1-3; unclear D gene. V was cut by 5 bases and J by 0 bases, with 11 bases left in between. Germline lookup yields CDR1 MNHNS and CDR2 SASEGT. This CDR3 spans 15 amino acids.

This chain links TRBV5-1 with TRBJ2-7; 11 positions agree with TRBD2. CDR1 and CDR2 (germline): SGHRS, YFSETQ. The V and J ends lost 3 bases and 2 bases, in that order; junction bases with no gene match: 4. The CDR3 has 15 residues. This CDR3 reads CASSSTSGRPYEQYF. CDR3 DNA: TGCGCCAGCAGCTCTACTAGCGGGAGACCCTACGAGCAGTACTTC.

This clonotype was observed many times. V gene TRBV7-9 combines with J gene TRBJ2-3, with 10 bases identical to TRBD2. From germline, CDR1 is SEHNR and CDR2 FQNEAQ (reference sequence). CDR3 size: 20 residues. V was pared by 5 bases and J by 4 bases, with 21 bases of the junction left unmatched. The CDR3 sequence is CASSETKGGAGGPFSDTQYF. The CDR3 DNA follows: TGTGCCAGCAGCGAAACGAAAGGCGGAGCGGGAGGGCCTTTTTCAGATACGCAGTATTTT.

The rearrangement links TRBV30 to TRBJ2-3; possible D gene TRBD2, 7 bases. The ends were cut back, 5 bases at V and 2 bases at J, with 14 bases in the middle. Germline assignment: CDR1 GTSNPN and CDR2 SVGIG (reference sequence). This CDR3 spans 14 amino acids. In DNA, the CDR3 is TGTGCCTGGGGGGAGGGGGAAATCACAGATACGCAGTATTTT. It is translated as CAWGEGEITDTQYF.

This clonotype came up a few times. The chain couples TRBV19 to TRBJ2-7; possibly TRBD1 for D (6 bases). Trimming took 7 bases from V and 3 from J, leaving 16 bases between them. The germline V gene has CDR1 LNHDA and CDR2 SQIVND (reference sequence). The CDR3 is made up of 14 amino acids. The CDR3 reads CASTLSGTNYEQYF. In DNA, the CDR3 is TGTGCCAGTACCCTTTCCGGGACAAACTACGAGCAGTACTTC.

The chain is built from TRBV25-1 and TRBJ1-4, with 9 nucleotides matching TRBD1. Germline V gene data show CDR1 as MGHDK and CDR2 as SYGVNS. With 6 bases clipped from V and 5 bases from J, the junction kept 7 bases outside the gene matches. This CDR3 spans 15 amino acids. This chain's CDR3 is CASRRTGGRNEKLFF. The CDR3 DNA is TGTGCCAGCAGACGCACAGGGGGCAGGAATGAAAAACTGTTTTTT. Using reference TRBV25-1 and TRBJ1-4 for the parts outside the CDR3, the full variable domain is EADIYQTPRYLVIGTGKKITLECSQTMGHDKMYWYQQDPGMELHLIHYSYGVNSTEKGDLSSESTVSRIRTEHFPLTLESARPSHTSQYLCASRRTGGRNEKLFFGSGTQLSVL.

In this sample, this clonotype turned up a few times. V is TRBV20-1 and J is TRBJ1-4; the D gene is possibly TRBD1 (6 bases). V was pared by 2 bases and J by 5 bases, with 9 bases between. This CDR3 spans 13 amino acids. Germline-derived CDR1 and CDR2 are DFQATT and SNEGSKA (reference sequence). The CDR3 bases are TGCAGTGCTAGACCAAGGGGGAATGAAAAACTGTTTTTT. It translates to CSARPRGNEKLFF.

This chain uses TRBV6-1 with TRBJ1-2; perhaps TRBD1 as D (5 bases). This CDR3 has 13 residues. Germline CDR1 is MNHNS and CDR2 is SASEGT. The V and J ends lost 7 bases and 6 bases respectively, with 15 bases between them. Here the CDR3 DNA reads TGTGCCAGCACACCCAGGGTTCTGGATGGCTACACCTTC. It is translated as CASTPRVLDGYTF.

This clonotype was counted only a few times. The CDR3 loop reads CASSLEYTDTQYF. The CDR3 region has the DNA TGTGCCAGCAGCTTAGAATACACAGATACGCAGTATTTT. The chain uses TRBV7-2 and TRBJ2-3; D is unresolved. CDR1 and CDR2 (germline): SGHTA, FQGNSA. The CDR3 runs 13 residues. Trimming stripped 1 base from V and 2 bases from J, with 4 bases between.

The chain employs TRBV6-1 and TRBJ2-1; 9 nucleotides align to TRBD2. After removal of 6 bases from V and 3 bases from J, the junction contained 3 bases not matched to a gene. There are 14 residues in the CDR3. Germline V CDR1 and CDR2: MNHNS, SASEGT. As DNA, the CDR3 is TGTGCCAGCAGATTAGCGGGAGTCTACAATGAGCAGTTCTTC. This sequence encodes CASRLAGVYNEQFF.

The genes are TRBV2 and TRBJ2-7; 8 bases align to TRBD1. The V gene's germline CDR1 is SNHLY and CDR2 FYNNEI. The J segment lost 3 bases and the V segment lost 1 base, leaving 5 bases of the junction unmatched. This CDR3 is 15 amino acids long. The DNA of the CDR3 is TGTGCCAGCAGTGAAGAACGACAGGGGAACTACGAGCAGTACTTC. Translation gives CASSEERQGNYEQYF.

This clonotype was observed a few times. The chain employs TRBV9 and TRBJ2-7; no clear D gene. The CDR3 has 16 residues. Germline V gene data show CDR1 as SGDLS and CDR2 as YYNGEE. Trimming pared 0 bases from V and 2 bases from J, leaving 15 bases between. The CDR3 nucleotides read TGTGCCAGCAGCGTAGATGGTGGGGTCCCAACCTACGAGCAGTACTTC. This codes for CASSVDGGVPTYEQYF.

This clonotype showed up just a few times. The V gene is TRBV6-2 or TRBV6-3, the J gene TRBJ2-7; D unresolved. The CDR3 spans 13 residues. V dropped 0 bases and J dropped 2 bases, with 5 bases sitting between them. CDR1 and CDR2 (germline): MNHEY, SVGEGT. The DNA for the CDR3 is TGTGCCAGCAGTTACTCTGGGCCCTACGAGCAGTACTTC. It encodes CASSYSGPYEQYF.

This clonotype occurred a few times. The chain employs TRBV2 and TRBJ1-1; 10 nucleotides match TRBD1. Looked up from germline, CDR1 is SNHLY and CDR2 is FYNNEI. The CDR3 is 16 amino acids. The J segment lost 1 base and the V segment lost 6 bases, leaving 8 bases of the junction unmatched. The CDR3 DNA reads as TGTGCCAGCAGCTCGACAGGGGGCAGGTGGAACACTGAAGCTTTCTTT. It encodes CASSSTGGRWNTEAFF.

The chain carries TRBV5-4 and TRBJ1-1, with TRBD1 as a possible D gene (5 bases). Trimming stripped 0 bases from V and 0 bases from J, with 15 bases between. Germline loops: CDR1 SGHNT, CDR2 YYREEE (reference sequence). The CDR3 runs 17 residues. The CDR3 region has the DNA TGTGCCAGCAGCTTGGGGATCGGGGCGCAGATGAACACTGAAGCTTTCTTT. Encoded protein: CASSLGIGAQMNTEAFF.

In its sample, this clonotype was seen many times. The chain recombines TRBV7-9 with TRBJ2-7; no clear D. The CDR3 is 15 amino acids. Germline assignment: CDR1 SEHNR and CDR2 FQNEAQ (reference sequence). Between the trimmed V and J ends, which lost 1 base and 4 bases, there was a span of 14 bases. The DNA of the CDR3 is TGTGCCAGCAGCTTAGGTGGGATATTCCTGTACGAGCAGTACTTC. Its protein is CASSLGGIFLYEQYF.

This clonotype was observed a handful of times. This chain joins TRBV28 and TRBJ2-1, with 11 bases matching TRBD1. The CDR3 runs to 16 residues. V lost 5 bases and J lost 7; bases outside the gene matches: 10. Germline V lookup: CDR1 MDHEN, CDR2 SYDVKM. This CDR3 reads CASSGTGGFPANEQFF. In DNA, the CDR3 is TGTGCCAGCAGTGGGACAGGGGGTTTCCCCGCTAATGAGCAGTTCTTC.

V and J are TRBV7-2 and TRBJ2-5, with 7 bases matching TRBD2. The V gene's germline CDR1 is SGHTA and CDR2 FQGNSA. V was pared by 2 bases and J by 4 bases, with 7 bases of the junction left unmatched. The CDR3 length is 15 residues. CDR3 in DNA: TGTGCCAGCAGCTTATGGGGACTAAAATCAGAGACCCAGTACTTC. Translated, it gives CASSLWGLKSETQYF.

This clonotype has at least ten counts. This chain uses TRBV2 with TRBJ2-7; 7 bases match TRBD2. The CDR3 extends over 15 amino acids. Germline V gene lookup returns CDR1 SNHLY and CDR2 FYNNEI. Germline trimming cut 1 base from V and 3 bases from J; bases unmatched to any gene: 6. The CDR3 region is CASSEGRRELYEQYF. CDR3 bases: TGTGCCAGCAGTGAAGGACGGCGGGAGCTCTACGAGCAGTACTTC.

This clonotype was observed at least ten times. The CDR3 DNA reads TGTGCCAGCAGCTTAAGCGGGAGATGGGGCACAGATACGCAGTATTTT. This sequence encodes CASSLSGRWGTDTQYF. The chain employs TRBV11-3 and TRBJ2-3; 8 bases fit TRBD2. There are 16 residues in the CDR3. Germline CDR1 SGHNT, CDR2 YENEEA. J lost 1 base, V lost 2 bases, and 5 bases had no gene match. The whole variable domain, filled in from reference TRBV11-3 and TRBJ2-3, reads EAGVVQSPRYKIIEKKQPVAFWCNPISGHNTLYWYLQNLGQGPELLIRYENEEAVDDSQLPKDRFSAERLKGVDSTLKIQPAELGDSAVYLCASSLSGRWGTDTQYFGPGTRLTVL.

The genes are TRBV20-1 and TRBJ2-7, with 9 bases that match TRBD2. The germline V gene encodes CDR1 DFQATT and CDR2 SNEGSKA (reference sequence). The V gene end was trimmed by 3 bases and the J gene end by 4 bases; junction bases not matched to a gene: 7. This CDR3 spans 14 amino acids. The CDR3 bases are TGCAGTGCTAGGCTCCCGGGACTAGCTTACGAGCAGTACTTC. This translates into CSARLPGLAYEQYF.

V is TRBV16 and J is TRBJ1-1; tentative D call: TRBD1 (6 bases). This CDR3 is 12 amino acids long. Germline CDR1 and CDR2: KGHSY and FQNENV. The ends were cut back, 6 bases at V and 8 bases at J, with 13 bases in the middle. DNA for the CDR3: TGTGCCAGCAGACAGGGTACGAGGGAAGCTTTCTTT. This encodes CASRQGTREAFF.

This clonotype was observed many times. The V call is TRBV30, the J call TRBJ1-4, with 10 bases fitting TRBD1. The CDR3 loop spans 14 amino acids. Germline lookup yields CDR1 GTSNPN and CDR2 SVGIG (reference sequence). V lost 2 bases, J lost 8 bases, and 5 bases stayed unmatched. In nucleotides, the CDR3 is TGTGCCTGGAGTCGAGGACAGGGGGAAGAAAAACTGTTTTTT. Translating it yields CAWSRGQGEEKLFF.

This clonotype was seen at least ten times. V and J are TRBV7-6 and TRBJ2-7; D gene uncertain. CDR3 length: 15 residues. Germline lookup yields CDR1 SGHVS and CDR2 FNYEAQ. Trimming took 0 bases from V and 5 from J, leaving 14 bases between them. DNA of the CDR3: TGTGCCAGCAGCTTAGCGGCGGTGGCGAACCACGAGCAGTACTTC. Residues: CASSLAAVANHEQYF. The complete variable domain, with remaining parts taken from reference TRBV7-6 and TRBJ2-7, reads GAGVSQSPRYKVTKRGQDVALRCDPISGHVSLYWYRQALGQGPEFLTYFNYEAQQDKSGLPNDRFSAERPEGSISTLTIQRTEQRDSAMYRCASSLAAVANHEQYFGPGTRLTVT.

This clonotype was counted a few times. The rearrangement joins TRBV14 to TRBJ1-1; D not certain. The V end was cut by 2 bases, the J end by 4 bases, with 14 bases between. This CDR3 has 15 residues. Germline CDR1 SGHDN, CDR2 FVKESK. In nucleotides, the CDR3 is TGTGCCAGCAGCCAAATATCAGGAGGGAGCACTGAAGCTTTCTTT. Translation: CASSQISGGSTEAFF.

The CDR3 DNA reads TGTGCCAGCAGACCACGGCGGCTAGATACAGATACGCAGTATTTT. Its protein product is CASRPRRLDTDTQYF. The rearrangement joins TRBV28 to TRBJ2-3; D ambiguous. The V gene lost 6 bases and the J gene lost 3 bases, with 16 bases spanning the gap. Germline V gene data show CDR1 as MDHEN and CDR2 as SYDVKM. CDR3 length: 15 residues.

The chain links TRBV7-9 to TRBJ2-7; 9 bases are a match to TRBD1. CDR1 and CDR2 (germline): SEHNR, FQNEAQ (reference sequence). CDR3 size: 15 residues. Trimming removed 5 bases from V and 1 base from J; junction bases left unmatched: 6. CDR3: CASSKDRGRSYEQYF. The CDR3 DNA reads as TGTGCCAGCAGCAAAGACAGGGGGAGATCCTACGAGCAGTACTTC.